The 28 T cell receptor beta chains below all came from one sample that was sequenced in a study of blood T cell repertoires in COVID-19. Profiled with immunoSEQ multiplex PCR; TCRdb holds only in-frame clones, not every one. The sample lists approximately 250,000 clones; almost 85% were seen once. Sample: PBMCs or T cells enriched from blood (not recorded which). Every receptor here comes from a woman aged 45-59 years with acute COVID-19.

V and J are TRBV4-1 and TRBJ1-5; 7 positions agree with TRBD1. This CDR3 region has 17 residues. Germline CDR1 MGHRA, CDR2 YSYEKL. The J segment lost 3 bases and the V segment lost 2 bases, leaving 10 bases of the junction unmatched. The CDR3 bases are TGCGCCAGCAGCCAATTTGATGGTGACAGGGACAATCAGCCCCAGCATTTT. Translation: CASSQFDGDRDNQPQHF.

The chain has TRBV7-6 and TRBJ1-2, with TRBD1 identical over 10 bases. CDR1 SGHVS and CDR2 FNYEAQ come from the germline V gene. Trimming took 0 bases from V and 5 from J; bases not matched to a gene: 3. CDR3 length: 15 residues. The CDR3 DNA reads TGTGCCAGCAGCTTAGCACCGGGACAGGGGTATGGCTACACCTTC. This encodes CASSLAPGQGYGYTF.

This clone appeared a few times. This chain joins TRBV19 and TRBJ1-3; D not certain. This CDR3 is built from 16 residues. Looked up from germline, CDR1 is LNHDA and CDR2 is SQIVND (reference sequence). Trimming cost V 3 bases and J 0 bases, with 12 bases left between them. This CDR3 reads CASSIISGSSGNTIYF. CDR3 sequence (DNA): TGTGCCAGTAGTATCATCTCGGGGAGCTCTGGAAACACCATATATTTT.

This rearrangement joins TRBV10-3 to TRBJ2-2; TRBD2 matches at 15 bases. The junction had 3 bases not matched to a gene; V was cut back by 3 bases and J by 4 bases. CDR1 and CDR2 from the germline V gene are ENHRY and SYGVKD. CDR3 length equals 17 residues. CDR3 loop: CAISEGTSGGFTGELFF. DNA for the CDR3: TGTGCCATCAGTGAAGGGACTAGCGGGGGGTTCACCGGGGAGCTGTTTTTT.

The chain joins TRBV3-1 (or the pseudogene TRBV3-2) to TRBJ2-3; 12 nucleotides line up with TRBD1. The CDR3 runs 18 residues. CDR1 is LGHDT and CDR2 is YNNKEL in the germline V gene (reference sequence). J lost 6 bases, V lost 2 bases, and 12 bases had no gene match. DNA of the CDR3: TGTGCCAGCAGCCAACCCATTTGGGACAGGGGGCTTGGGGATACGCAGTATTTT. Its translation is CASSQPIWDRGLGDTQYF.

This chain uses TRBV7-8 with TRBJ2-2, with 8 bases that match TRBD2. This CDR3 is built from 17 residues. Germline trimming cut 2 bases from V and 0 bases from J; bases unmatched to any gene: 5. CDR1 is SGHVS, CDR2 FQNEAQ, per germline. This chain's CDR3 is CASSLLLGRANTGELFF. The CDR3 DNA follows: TGTGCCAGCAGCTTATTACTCGGGAGGGCGAACACCGGGGAGCTGTTTTTT.

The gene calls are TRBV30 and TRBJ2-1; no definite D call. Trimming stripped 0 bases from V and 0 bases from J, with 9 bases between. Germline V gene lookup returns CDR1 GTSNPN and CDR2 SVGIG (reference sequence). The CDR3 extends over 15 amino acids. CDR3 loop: CAWSVRSSSYNEQFF. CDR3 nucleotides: TGTGCCTGGAGTGTACGCTCGAGCTCCTACAATGAGCAGTTCTTC.

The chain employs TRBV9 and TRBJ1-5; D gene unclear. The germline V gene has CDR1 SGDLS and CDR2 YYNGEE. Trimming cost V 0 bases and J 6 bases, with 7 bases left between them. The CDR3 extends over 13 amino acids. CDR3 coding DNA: TGTGCCAGCAGCGTAGCCGAGGGTCAGCCCCAGCATTTT. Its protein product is CASSVAEGQPQHF.

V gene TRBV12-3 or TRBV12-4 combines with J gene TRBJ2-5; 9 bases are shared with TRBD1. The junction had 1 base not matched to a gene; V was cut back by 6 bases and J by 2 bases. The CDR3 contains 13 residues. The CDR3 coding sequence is TGTGCCAGCAGCGACAGGGGGCAAGAGACCCAGTACTTC. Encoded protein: CASSDRGQETQYF.

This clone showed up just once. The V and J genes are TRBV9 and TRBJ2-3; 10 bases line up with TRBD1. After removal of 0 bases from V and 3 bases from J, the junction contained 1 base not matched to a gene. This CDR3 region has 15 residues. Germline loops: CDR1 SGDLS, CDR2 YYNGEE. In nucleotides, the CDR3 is TGTGCCAGCAGCGTAGGGACAGGGGGGACAGATACGCAGTATTTT. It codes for CASSVGTGGTDTQYF.

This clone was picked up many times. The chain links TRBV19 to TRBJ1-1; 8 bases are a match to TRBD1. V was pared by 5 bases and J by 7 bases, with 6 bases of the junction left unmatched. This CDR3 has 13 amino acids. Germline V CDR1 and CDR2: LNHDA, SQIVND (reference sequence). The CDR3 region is CASSRTGINEAFF. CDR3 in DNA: TGTGCCAGTAGTCGGACAGGGATTAATGAAGCTTTCTTT.

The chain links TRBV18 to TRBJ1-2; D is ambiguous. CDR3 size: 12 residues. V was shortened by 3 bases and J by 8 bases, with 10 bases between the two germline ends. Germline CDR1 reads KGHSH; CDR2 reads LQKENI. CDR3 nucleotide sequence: TGTGCCAGCTCACCGGAGGGAGGCGGCTACACCTTC. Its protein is CASSPEGGGYTF.

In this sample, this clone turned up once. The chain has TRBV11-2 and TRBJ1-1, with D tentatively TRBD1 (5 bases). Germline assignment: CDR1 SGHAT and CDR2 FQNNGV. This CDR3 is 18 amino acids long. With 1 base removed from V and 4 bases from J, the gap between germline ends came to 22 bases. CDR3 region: CASSLGGGAPVIGTEAFF. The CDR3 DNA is TGTGCCAGCAGCTTAGGGGGAGGGGCACCCGTCATAGGCACTGAAGCTTTCTTT.

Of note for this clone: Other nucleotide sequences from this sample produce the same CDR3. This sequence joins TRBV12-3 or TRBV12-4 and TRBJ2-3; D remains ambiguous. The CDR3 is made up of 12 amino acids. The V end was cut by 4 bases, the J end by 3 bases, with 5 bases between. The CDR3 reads CASSSGTDTQYF. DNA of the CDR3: TGTGCCAGCAGTTCCGGGACAGATACGCAGTATTTT.

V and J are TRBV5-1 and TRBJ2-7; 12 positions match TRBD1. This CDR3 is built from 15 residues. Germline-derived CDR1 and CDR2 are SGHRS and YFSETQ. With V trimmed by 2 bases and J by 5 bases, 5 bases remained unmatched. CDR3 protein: CASSFLGTGGDEQYF. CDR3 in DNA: TGCGCCAGCAGCTTCCTCGGGACAGGGGGCGACGAGCAGTACTTC. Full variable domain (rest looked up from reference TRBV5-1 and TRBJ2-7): KAGVTQTPRYLIKTRGQQVTLSCSPISGHRSVSWYQQTPGQGLQFLFEYFSETQRNKGNFPGRFSGRQFSNSRSEMNVSTLELGDSALYLCASSFLGTGGDEQYFGPGTRLTVT.

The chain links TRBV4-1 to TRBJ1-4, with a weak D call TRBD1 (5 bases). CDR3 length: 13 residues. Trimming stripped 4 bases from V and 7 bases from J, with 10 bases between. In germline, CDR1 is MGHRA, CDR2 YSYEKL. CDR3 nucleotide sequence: TGCGCCAGCAGCCTCGCCCAGGGTGAAAAACTGTTTTTT. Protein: CASSLAQGEKLFF.

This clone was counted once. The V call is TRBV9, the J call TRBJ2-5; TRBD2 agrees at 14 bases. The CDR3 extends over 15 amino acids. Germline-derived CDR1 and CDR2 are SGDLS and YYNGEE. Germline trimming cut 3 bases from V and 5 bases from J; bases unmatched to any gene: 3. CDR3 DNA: TGTGCCAGCAGCGCCGGGACTAGCGGGGGTGAGACCCAGTACTTC. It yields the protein CASSAGTSGGETQYF.

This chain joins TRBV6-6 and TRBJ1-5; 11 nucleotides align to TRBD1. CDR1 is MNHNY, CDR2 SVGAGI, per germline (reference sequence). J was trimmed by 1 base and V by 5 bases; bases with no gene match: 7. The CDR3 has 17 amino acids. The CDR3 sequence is CASSPWTGGSSNQPQHF. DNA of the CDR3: TGTGCCAGCAGTCCTTGGACAGGGGGCTCGAGCAATCAGCCCCAGCATTTT.

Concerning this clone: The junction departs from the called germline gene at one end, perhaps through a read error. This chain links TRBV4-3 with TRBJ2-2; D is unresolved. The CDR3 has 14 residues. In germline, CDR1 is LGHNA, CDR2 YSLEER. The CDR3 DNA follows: TGCGCCAGCAGCCAAGATCCACGGGTGAAGGAGTTGTTTTTT. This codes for CASSQDPRVKELFF.

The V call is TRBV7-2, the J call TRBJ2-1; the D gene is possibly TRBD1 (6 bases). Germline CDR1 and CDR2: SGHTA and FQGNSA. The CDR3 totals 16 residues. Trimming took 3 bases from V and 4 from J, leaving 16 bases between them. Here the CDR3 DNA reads TGTGCCAGCAGCTTGTCTGGGGACAACCCTTACAATGAGCAGTTCTTC. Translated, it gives CASSLSGDNPYNEQFF.

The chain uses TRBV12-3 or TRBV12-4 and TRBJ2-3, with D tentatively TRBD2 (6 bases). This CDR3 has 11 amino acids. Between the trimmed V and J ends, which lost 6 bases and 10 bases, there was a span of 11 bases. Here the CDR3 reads CASSPGLAQYF. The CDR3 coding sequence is TGTGCCAGCAGCCCGGGACTCGCGCAGTATTTT.

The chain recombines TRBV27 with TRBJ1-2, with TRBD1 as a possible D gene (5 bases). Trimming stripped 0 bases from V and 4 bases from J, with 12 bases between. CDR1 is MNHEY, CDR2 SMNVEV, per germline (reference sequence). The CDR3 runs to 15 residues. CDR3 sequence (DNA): TGTGCCAGCAGTTTATCTGCGACAGCCTTCTATGGCTACACCTTC. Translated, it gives CASSLSATAFYGYTF.

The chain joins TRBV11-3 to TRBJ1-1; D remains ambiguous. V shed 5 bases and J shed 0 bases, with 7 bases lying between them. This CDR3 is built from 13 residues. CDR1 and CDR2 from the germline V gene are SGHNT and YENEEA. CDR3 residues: CASSIQVNTEAFF. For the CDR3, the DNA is TGTGCCAGCAGCATCCAGGTGAACACTGAAGCTTTCTTT.

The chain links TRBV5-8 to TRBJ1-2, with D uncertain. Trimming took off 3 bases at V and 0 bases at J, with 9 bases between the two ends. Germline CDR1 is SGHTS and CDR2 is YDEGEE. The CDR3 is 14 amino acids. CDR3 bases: TGTGCCAGCAGCTGGCGGCGAGCTAACTATGGCTACACCTTC. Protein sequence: CASSWRRANYGYTF.

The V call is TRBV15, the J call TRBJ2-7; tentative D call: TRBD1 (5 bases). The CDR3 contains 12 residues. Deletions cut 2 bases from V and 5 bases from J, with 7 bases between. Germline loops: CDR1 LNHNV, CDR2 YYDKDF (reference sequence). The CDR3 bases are TGTGCCACCAGCAGATCGACAGACGAGCAGTACTTC. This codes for CATSRSTDEQYF.

The CDR3 sequence is CASSVQSGGPGNEQFF. CDR3 bases: TGTGCCAGCAGCGTACAAAGCGGGGGGCCGGGAAATGAGCAGTTCTTC. This chain connects TRBV9 to TRBJ2-1; the match to TRBD2 covers 9 bases. This CDR3 has 16 residues. The V gene's germline CDR1 is SGDLS and CDR2 YYNGEE. Germline trimming cut 1 base from V and 7 bases from J; bases unmatched to any gene: 9.

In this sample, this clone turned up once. The CDR3 nucleotides read TGTGCCAGCAGCTTAGGGACTAGCGGGTACAATGAGCAGTTCTTC. This sequence encodes CASSLGTSGYNEQFF. The rearrangement uses TRBV7-2 and TRBJ2-1, with 11 bases aligning to TRBD2. The J segment lost 4 bases and the V segment lost 1 base, leaving 0 bases of the junction unmatched. Germline V lookup: CDR1 SGHTA, CDR2 FQGNSA. The CDR3 sequence is 15 residues long.

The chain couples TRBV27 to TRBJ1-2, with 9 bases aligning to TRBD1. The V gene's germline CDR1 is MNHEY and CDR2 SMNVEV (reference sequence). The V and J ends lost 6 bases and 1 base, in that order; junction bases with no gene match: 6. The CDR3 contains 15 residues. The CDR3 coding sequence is TGTGCCAGCAGCACAGGGACAGGGAGTAACTATGGCTACACCTTC. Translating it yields CASSTGTGSNYGYTF.